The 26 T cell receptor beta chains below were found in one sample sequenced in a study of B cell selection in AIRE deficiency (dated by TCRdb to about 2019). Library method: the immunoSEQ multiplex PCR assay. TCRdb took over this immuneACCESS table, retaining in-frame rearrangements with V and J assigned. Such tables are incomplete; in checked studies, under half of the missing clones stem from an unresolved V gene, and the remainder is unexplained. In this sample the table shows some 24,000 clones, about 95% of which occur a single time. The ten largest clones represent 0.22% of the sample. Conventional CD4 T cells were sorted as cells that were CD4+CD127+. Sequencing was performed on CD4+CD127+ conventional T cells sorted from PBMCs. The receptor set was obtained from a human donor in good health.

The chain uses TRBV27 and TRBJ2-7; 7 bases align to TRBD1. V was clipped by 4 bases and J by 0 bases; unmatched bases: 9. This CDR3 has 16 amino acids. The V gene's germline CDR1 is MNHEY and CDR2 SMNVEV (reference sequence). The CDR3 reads CASSSTNRGYSYEQYF. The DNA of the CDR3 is TGTGCCAGCAGTTCCACGAACAGGGGTTACTCCTACGAGCAGTACTTC.

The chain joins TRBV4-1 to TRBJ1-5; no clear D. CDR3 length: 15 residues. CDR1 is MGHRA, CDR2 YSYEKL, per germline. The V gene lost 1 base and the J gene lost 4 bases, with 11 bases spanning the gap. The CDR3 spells CASSQVTGRNQPQHF. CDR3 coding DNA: TGCGCCAGCAGCCAAGTAACTGGGCGGAATCAGCCCCAGCATTTT.

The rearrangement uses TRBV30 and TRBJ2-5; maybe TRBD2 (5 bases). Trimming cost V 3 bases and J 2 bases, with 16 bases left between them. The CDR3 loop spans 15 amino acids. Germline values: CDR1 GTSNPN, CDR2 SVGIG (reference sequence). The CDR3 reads CAWSQPGSLQETQYF. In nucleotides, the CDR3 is TGTGCCTGGAGCCAGCCGGGGAGCCTTCAAGAGACCCAGTACTTC.

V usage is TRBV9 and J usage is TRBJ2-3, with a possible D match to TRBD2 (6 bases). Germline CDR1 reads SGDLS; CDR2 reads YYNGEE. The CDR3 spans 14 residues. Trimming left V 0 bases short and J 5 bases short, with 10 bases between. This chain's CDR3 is CASSVAEGIDTQYF. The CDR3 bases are TGTGCCAGCAGCGTAGCGGAGGGGATAGATACGCAGTATTTT.

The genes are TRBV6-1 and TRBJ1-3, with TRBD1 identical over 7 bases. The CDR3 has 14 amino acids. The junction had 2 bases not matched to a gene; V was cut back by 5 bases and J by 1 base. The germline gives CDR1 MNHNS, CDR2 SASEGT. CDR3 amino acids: CASSTGQSGNTIYF. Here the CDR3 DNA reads TGTGCCAGCAGTACGGGACAGTCTGGAAACACCATATATTTT.

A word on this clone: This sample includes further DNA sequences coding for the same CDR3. CDR3 amino acids: CASSLGRTDTQYF. As DNA, the CDR3 is TGTGCCAGCAGCTTAGGTCGGACAGATACGCAGTATTTT. This chain joins TRBV7-3 and TRBJ2-3; D gene ambiguous. Germline CDR1 is SGHTA and CDR2 is FQGTGA. This CDR3 comprises 13 residues. Trimming stripped 2 bases from V and 3 bases from J, with 6 bases between.

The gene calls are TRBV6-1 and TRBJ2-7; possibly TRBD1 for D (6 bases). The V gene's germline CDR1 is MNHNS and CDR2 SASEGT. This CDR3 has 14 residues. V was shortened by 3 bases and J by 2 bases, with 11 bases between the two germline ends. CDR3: CASSEGALPYEQYF. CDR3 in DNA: TGTGCCAGCAGTGAGGGGGCACTACCCTACGAGCAGTACTTC.

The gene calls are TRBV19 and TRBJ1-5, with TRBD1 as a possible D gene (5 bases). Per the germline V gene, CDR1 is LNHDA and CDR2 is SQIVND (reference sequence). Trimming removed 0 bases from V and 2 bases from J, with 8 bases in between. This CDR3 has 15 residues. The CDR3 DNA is TGTGCCAGTAGTATAGATCGCAGGGGCAATCAGCCCCAGCATTTT. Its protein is CASSIDRRGNQPQHF.

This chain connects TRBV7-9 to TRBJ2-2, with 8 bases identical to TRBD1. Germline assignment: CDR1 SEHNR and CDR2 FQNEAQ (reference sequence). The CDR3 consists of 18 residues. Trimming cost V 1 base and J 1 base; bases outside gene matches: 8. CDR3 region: CASSLDSRGTGNTGELFF. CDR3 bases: TGTGCCAGCAGCTTAGACTCTAGGGGGACAGGGAACACCGGGGAGCTGTTTTTT.

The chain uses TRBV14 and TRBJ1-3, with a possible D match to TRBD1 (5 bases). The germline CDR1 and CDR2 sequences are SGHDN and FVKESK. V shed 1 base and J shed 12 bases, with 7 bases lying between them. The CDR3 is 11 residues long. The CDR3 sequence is CASSQAGSIYF. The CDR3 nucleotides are TGTGCCAGCAGCCAAGCAGGGAGCATATATTTT.

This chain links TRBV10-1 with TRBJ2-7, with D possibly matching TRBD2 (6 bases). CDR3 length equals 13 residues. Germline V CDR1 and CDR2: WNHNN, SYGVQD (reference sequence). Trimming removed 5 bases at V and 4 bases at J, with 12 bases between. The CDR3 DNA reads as TGCGCCAGCAGTCAAGGAGGGGTTTACGAGCAGTACTTC. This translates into CASSQGGVYEQYF.

The CDR3: CASSIDFTSTGELFF. CDR3 DNA sequence: TGTGCCAGCAGCATCGATTTCACCAGCACCGGGGAGCTGTTTTTT. V usage is TRBV11-1 and J usage is TRBJ2-2; D remains unclear. Looked up from germline, CDR1 is SGHAT and CDR2 is FQDESV (reference sequence). This CDR3 has 15 residues. The V end lost 5 bases, the J end lost 4 bases, and 14 bases lay between the germline ends.

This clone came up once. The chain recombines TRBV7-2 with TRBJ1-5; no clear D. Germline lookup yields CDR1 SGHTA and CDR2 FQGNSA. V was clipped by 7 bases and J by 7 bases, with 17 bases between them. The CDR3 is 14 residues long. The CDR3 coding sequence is TGTGCCAGCACCCCCGACATACTTAGCCAGCCCCAGCATTTT. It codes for CASTPDILSQPQHF. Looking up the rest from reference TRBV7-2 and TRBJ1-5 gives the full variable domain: GAGVSQSPSNKVTEKGKDVELRCDPISGHTALYWYRQSLGQGLEFLIYFQGNSAPDKSGLPSDRFSAERTGGSVSTLTIQRTQQEDSAVYLCASTPDILSQPQHFGDGTRLSIL.

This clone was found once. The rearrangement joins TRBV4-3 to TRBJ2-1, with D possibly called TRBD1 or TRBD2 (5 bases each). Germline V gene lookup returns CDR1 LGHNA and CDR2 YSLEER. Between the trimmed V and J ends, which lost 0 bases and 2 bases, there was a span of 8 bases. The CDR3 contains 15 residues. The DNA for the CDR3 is TGCGCCAGCAGCCAAGACCTGGGACCCTACAATGAGCAGTTCTTC. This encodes CASSQDLGPYNEQFF.

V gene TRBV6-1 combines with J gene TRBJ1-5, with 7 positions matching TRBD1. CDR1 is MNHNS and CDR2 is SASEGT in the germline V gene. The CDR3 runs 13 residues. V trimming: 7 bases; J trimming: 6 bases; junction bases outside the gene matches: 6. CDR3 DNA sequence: TGTGCCAGCAACAGGGGAGGGAGTCAGCCCCAGCATTTT. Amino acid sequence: CASNRGGSQPQHF.

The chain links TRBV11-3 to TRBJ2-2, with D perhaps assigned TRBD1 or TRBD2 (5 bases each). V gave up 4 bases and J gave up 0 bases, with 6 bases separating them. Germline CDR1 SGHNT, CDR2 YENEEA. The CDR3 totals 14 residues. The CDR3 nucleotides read TGTGCCAGCAGCTCGGGACCGAACACCGGGGAGCTGTTTTTT. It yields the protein CASSSGPNTGELFF.

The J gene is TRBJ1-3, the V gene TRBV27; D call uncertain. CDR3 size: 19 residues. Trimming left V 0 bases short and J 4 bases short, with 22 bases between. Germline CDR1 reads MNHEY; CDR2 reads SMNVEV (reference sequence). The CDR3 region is CASSLSNPMAIQRGNTIYF. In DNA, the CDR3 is TGTGCCAGCAGTTTATCGAACCCAATGGCCATCCAGAGAGGAAACACCATATATTTT.

The CDR3 sequence is CSVGPGRWETQYF. CDR3 coding DNA: TGCAGCGTTGGGCCGGGGAGGTGGGAGACCCAGTACTTC. The gene calls are TRBV29-1 and TRBJ2-5; possible D gene TRBD2, 6 bases. The germline V and J ends were trimmed by 4 bases and 5 bases, with 14 bases remaining between them. The germline gives CDR1 SQVTM, CDR2 ANQGSEA. This CDR3 comprises 13 residues.

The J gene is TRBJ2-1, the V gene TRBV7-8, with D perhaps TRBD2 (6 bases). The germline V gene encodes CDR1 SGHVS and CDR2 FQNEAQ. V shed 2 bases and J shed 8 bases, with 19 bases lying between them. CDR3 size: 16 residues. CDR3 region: CASSLRVRGSKHEQFF. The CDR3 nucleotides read TGTGCCAGCAGCTTAAGGGTACGGGGGAGTAAACATGAGCAGTTCTTC.

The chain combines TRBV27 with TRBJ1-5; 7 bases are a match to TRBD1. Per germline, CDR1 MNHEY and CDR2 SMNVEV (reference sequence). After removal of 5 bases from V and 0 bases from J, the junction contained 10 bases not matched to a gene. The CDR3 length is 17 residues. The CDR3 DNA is TGTGCCAGCAGTGCTAGACAGGGCGCGAATAGCAATCAGCCCCAGCATTTT. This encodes CASSARQGANSNQPQHF.

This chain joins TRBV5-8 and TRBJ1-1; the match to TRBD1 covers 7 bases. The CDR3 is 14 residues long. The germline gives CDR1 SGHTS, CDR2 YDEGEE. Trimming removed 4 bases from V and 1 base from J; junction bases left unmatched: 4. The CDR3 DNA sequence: TGTGCCAGCAGCAGGGACAGACAGAACACTGAAGCTTTCTTT. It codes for CASSRDRQNTEAFF.

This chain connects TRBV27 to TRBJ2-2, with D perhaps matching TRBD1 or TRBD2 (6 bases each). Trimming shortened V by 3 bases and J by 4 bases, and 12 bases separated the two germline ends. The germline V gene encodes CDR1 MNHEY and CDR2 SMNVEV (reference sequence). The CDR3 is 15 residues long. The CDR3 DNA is TGTGCCAGCAGTTTTGGGGGGCGTGTCACCGGGGAGCTGTTTTTT. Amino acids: CASSFGGRVTGELFF.

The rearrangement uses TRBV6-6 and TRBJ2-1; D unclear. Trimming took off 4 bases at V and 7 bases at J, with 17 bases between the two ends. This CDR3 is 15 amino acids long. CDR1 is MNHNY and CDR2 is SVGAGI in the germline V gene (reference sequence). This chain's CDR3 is CASSSTRTLRNEQFF. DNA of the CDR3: TGTGCCAGCAGTTCCACCCGGACCCTCCGGAATGAGCAGTTCTTC.

CDR3 nucleotide sequence: TGTGCCAGCAGCTTAGGGGCCCCAGGAGAGACCCAGTACTTC. Its protein product is CASSLGAPGETQYF. The V gene is TRBV7-2, the J gene TRBJ2-5; D is unresolved. The CDR3 is 14 residues long. CDR1 is SGHTA, CDR2 FQGNSA, per germline. V shed 1 base and J shed 4 bases, with 10 bases lying between them.

The CDR3 here is CASSVAPLAGLDTQYF. In DNA, the CDR3 is TGTGCCAGCAGCGTAGCCCCCCTAGCGGGTCTTGATACGCAGTATTTT. The V call is TRBV9, the J call TRBJ2-3; the match to TRBD2 covers 8 bases. Per germline, CDR1 SGDLS and CDR2 YYNGEE. After removal of 0 bases from V and 6 bases from J, the junction contained 9 bases not matched to a gene. The CDR3 covers 16 residues.

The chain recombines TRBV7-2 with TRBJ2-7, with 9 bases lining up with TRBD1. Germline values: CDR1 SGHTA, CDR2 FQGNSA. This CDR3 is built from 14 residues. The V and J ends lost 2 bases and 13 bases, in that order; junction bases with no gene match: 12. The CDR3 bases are TGTGCCAGCAGCTTAAGACAGGGGGAAGGACAAATATACTTC. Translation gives CASSLRQGEGQIYF.